A single sample is the source of the 29 T cell receptor beta chains below, sequenced in a study of blood T cell repertoires in COVID-19. TCRdb keeps only in-frame clones here, not all; method: immunoSEQ multiplex PCR. The repertoire holds about 46,000 clones, with 85% to 90% as singletons. The sequenced sample consisted of PBMCs or T cells enriched from blood (not recorded which). Receptors originate from a woman aged 45-59 years who had recovered from COVID-19.

The V and J genes are TRBV11-2 and TRBJ2-7, with 10 nucleotides matching TRBD2. The CDR3 consists of 15 residues. After removal of 5 bases from V and 6 bases from J, the junction contained 10 bases not matched to a gene. Per the germline V gene, CDR1 is SGHAT and CDR2 is FQNNGV. The DNA for the CDR3 is TGTGCCAGCAGCCTACGAAGCGGGGGGGCACCCGAGCAGTACTTC. Protein product: CASSLRSGGAPEQYF.

The V call is TRBV6-2 or TRBV6-3, the J call TRBJ2-1; 7 positions agree with TRBD2. V shed 4 bases, J shed 0 bases, and the junction held 6 bases outside the gene matches. Germline assignment: CDR1 MNHEY and CDR2 SVGEGT. This CDR3 region has 16 residues. The CDR3 DNA reads as TGTGCCAGCAGTTTCCATAGCGGGTACTCCTACAATGAGCAGTTCTTC. Amino acid sequence: CASSFHSGYSYNEQFF.

The genes are TRBV29-1 and TRBJ1-2; 9 bases fit TRBD1. With V trimmed by 6 bases and J by 6 bases, 8 bases remained unmatched. The CDR3 sequence is 13 residues long. CDR1 is SQVTM and CDR2 is ANQGSEA in the germline V gene. In nucleotides, the CDR3 is TGCAGCGTGGAAACCGGGACAGGGAATGGCTACACCTTC. Its protein product is CSVETGTGNGYTF.

The rearrangement joins TRBV3-1 (or the pseudogene TRBV3-2) to TRBJ1-1, with a possible D match to TRBD1 (6 bases). This CDR3 comprises 14 residues. Deletions cut 5 bases from V and 5 bases from J, with 15 bases between. Germline V gene lookup returns CDR1 LGHDT and CDR2 YNNKEL (reference sequence). CDR3 sequence reads: CASSNGPGETEAFF. The CDR3, as DNA: TGTGCCAGCAGCAACGGACCAGGGGAGACTGAAGCTTTCTTT.

This clone has more than one count but fewer than ten. The chain joins TRBV10-3 to TRBJ1-5, with D hard to call. There are 15 residues in the CDR3. Deletions cut 0 bases from V and 4 bases from J, with 10 bases between. The V gene's germline CDR1 is ENHRY and CDR2 SYGVKD. CDR3 nucleotide sequence: TGTGCCATCAGTGAGTCCGAGCATGAGAATCAGCCCCAGCATTTT. Protein sequence: CAISESEHENQPQHF.

The V gene is TRBV13, the J gene TRBJ2-3; D gene uncertain. Germline values: CDR1 PRHDT, CDR2 FYEKMQ (reference sequence). This CDR3 has 13 amino acids. V gave up 0 bases and J gave up 4 bases, with 5 bases separating them. The CDR3 region is CASSLGFSDTQYF. The CDR3 coding sequence is TGTGCCAGCAGCTTAGGCTTCTCAGATACGCAGTATTTT.

J is TRBJ2-7 and V is TRBV5-6; possible D gene TRBD2, 6 bases. V gave up 3 bases and J gave up 1 base, with 11 bases separating them. The CDR3 sequence is 14 residues long. The germline gives CDR1 SGHDT, CDR2 YYEEEE. CDR3 nucleotides: TGTGCCAGCAGCTGGGGACTCGAGTCCTACGAGCAGTACTTC. This translates into CASSWGLESYEQYF.

This rearrangement joins TRBV2 to TRBJ1-4, with D perhaps TRBD1 (5 bases). V was clipped by 3 bases and J by 5 bases, with 13 bases between them. The CDR3 totals 15 residues. Germline lookup yields CDR1 SNHLY and CDR2 FYNNEI. Written as DNA, the CDR3 is TGTGCCAGCAGTGACAGGGCCCCTCAAAATGAAAAACTGTTTTTT. Translation: CASSDRAPQNEKLFF.

The chain couples TRBV6-5 to TRBJ1-1; D perhaps matches TRBD1 (5 bases). Germline V gives CDR1 MNHEY, CDR2 SVGAGI. The germline V and J ends were trimmed by 6 bases and 9 bases, with 14 bases remaining between them. CDR3 size: 12 residues. The CDR3 coding sequence is TGTGCCAGCAGGCGGACAACCGGTCAAGCTTTCTTT. It translates to CASRRTTGQAFF.

The sample holds one count of this clone. The V call is TRBV18, the J call TRBJ2-3; 7 positions match TRBD2. The V and J ends lost 1 base and 7 bases, in that order; junction bases with no gene match: 11. The CDR3 length is 16 residues. Germline V gives CDR1 KGHSH, CDR2 LQKENI. In DNA form, the CDR3 reads TGTGCCAGCTCACCACTTTCGGGAGGACGAACCTATACGCAGTATTTT. It translates to CASSPLSGGRTYTQYF.

This chain connects TRBV18 to TRBJ1-2; 11 positions match TRBD1. Losses at the gene ends were 3 bases for V and 0 bases for J; bases not matched to a gene: 0. CDR1 and CDR2 (germline): KGHSH, LQKENI. This CDR3 is 15 amino acids long. CDR3 sequence: CASSPGQGANYGYTF. The CDR3 DNA reads as TGTGCCAGCTCACCGGGACAGGGGGCTAACTATGGCTACACCTTC.

The J gene is TRBJ2-1, the V gene TRBV7-7; the D gene is possibly TRBD1 (6 bases). Germline assignment: CDR1 SSHAT and CDR2 FNYEAQ (reference sequence). With 0 bases removed from V and 8 bases from J, the gap between germline ends came to 14 bases. This CDR3 is 15 amino acids long. Here the CDR3 reads CASSLAGATIHEQFF. DNA for the CDR3: TGTGCCAGCAGCTTAGCGGGGGCGACCATTCATGAGCAGTTCTTC.

The chain carries TRBV7-2 and TRBJ2-3; 7 bases map to TRBD2. The V segment lost 7 bases and the J segment 5 bases; nucleotides outside the gene matches: 21. CDR1 SGHTA and CDR2 FQGNSA come from the germline V gene. The CDR3 totals 18 residues. The CDR3 sequence: CASTIVAGPSGPRDTQYF. For the CDR3, the DNA is TGTGCCAGCACCATCGTCGCTGGTCCTAGCGGACCGAGAGATACGCAGTATTTT.

The V gene is TRBV9, the J gene TRBJ2-1; 8 bases agree with TRBD2. V gave up 3 bases and J gave up 1 base; unmatched junction bases: 9. Germline assignment: CDR1 SGDLS and CDR2 YYNGEE. The CDR3 runs to 17 residues. The chain's CDR3 is CASSASRASGSYNEQFF. CDR3 in DNA: TGTGCCAGCAGCGCGAGTAGGGCTAGCGGGTCCTACAATGAGCAGTTCTTC. Looking up the rest from reference TRBV9 and TRBJ2-1 gives the full variable domain: DSGVTQTPKHLITATGQRVTLRCSPRSGDLSVYWYQQSLDQGLQFLIQYYNGEERAKGNILERFSAQQFPDLHSELNLSSLELGDSALYFCASSASRASGSYNEQFFGPGTRLTVL.

This chain links TRBV9 with TRBJ2-1; 10 nucleotides line up with TRBD2. The CDR3 extends over 17 amino acids. The germline V gene has CDR1 SGDLS and CDR2 YYNGEE. Trimming at V came to 2 bases and at J to 5 bases, leaving 10 bases not matched to a gene. CDR3 nucleotides: TGTGCCAGCAGCGTTGGATTAGCGGGGGGTAGTGACAATGAGCAGTTCTTC. Protein product: CASSVGLAGGSDNEQFF.

The rearrangement joins TRBV28 to TRBJ1-1; no firm D call. CDR1 is MDHEN and CDR2 is SYDVKM in the germline V gene. Trimming cost V 2 bases and J 0 bases, with 13 bases left between them. The CDR3 runs 16 residues. The CDR3 is CASSLASVRLNTEAFF. Here the CDR3 DNA reads TGTGCCAGCAGTTTAGCTAGCGTCAGATTGAACACTGAAGCTTTCTTT.

CDR3 sequence: CASSLTGGMNNEQFF. Here the CDR3 DNA reads TGTGCCAGCAGCCTAACCGGGGGAATGAACAATGAGCAGTTCTTC. The J gene is TRBJ2-1, the V gene TRBV6-2 or TRBV6-3; D might be TRBD2 (6 bases). The CDR3 is 15 amino acids. V was trimmed by 6 bases and J by 5 bases, leaving 17 bases between them. In germline, CDR1 is MNHEY, CDR2 SVGEGT.

J is TRBJ2-7 and V is TRBV6-1, with a weak D call TRBD1 (6 bases). The CDR3 runs to 14 residues. V lost 5 bases and J 7 bases, leaving 18 bases between the germline ends. The germline gives CDR1 MNHNS, CDR2 SASEGT. CDR3 nucleotide sequence: TGTGCCAGCAGTTATCGGACAGACGTGGGGGAGCAGTACTTC. It encodes CASSYRTDVGEQYF.

The CDR3 nucleotides read TGTGCCAGCAGTTTATCAAGGAGTATAGGGGAGCTGTTTTTT. It yields the protein CASSLSRSIGELFF. The chain joins TRBV28 to TRBJ2-2; D call uncertain. The germline V gene has CDR1 MDHEN and CDR2 SYDVKM. The CDR3 runs to 14 residues. Between the trimmed V and J ends, which lost 1 base and 8 bases, there was a span of 11 bases.

This CDR3 is CASSQEGNAAESEQYF. In DNA form, the CDR3 reads TGTGCCAGCAGCCAAGAGGGGAATGCAGCGGAATCCGAGCAGTACTTC. The rearrangement joins TRBV4-2 to TRBJ2-7; a weak D match, TRBD2 (5 bases). Germline loops: CDR1 LGHNA, CDR2 YNFKEQ. The CDR3 has 16 residues. Trimming left V 0 bases short and J 6 bases short, with 18 bases between.

The CDR3 spells CASSPQTEINYGYTF. The CDR3 DNA is TGTGCCAGCTCACCTCAGACAGAAATTAACTATGGCTACACCTTC. The V and J genes are TRBV18 and TRBJ1-2; tentative D call: TRBD1 (5 bases). CDR3 length equals 15 residues. Trimming cost V 3 bases and J 1 base, with 12 bases left between them. In germline, CDR1 is KGHSH, CDR2 LQKENI.

This clone came up once. This chain links TRBV2 with TRBJ2-5, with 7 bases aligning to TRBD1. J lost 1 base, V lost 6 bases, and 8 bases had no gene match. This CDR3 has 15 amino acids. The V gene's germline CDR1 is SNHLY and CDR2 FYNNEI. The CDR3 is CASSKLQGFQETQYF. CDR3 sequence (DNA): TGTGCCAGCAGCAAGTTACAGGGGTTCCAAGAGACCCAGTACTTC.

The chain has TRBV11-3 and TRBJ2-3; no clear D gene. The CDR3 consists of 13 residues. The V end lost 0 bases, the J end lost 7 bases, and 8 bases lay between the germline ends. Germline-derived CDR1 and CDR2 are SGHNT and YENEEA. The chain's CDR3 is CASSLDARNTQYF. In DNA form, the CDR3 reads TGTGCCAGCAGCTTAGATGCTAGGAATACGCAGTATTTT.

This clone appeared a single time. The chain combines TRBV5-8 with TRBJ1-5; tentative D call: TRBD1 (5 bases). The CDR3 has 19 residues. Deletions cut 4 bases from V and 1 base from J, with 24 bases between. Germline values: CDR1 SGHTS, CDR2 YDEGEE. As DNA, the CDR3 is TGTGCCAGCAGCGTGGGACGGAAATACAGCACGACAAGCAATCAGCCCCAGCATTTT. It specifies CASSVGRKYSTTSNQPQHF.

This clone was detected once. The V and J genes are TRBV7-9 and TRBJ2-1; the match to TRBD1 covers 8 bases. CDR1 is SEHNR and CDR2 is FQNEAQ in the germline V gene (reference sequence). Trimming cost V 5 bases and J 3 bases; bases outside gene matches: 9. CDR3 length equals 16 residues. The CDR3 here is CASSIYGTGDYNEQFF. The CDR3 DNA sequence: TGTGCCAGCAGCATCTACGGGACAGGTGACTACAATGAGCAGTTCTTC.

V is TRBV6-5 and J is TRBJ2-5; D is unclear. The CDR3 extends over 14 amino acids. CDR1 and CDR2 from the germline V gene are MNHEY and SVGAGI. Trimming cost V 5 bases and J 4 bases, with 14 bases left between them. The DNA for the CDR3 is TGTGCCAGCAGTCCGACGAGGTGGCGAGAGACCCAGTACTTC. Translation: CASSPTRWRETQYF.

The rearrangement uses TRBV2 and TRBJ1-2; TRBD1 matches 8 bases. CDR3 length equals 13 residues. The J segment lost 8 bases and the V segment lost 6 bases, leaving 8 bases of the junction unmatched. Per the germline V gene, CDR1 is SNHLY and CDR2 is FYNNEI. In DNA form, the CDR3 reads TGTGCCAGCAGGAAGGACAGGGCTGGCGGCTACACCTTC. The encoded protein is CASRKDRAGGYTF.

This clone is a singleton in its sample. V and J are TRBV15 and TRBJ2-3; tentative D call: TRBD1 (6 bases). Germline lookup yields CDR1 LNHNV and CDR2 YYDKDF (reference sequence). Trimming cost V 2 bases and J 6 bases, with 15 bases left between them. This CDR3 contains 15 residues. This CDR3 is CATSRFQGMGDTQYF. As DNA, the CDR3 is TGTGCCACCAGCAGATTCCAGGGGATGGGGGATACGCAGTATTTT.

This chain links TRBV7-9 with TRBJ1-3; D gene ambiguous. The CDR3 is 15 residues long. Germline loops: CDR1 SEHNR, CDR2 FQNEAQ (reference sequence). V lost 2 bases to trimming and J lost 2 bases, with 10 bases between them. CDR3 amino acids: CASSLFGSTGNTIYF. DNA of the CDR3: TGTGCCAGCAGCTTATTCGGGTCTACTGGAAACACCATATATTTT.